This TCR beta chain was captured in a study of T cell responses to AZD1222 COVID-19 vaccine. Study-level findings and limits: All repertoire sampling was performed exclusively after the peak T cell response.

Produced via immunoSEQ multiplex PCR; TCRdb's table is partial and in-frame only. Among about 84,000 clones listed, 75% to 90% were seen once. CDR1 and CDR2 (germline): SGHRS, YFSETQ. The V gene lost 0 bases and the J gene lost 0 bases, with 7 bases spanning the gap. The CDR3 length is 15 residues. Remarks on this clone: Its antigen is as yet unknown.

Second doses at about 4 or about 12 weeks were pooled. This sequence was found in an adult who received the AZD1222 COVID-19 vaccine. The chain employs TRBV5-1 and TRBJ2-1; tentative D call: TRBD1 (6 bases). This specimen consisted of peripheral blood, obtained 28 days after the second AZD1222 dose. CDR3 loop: CASSLVGHSYNEQFF. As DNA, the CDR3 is TGCGCCAGCAGCTTGGTGGGACACTCCTACAATGAGCAGTTCTTC.